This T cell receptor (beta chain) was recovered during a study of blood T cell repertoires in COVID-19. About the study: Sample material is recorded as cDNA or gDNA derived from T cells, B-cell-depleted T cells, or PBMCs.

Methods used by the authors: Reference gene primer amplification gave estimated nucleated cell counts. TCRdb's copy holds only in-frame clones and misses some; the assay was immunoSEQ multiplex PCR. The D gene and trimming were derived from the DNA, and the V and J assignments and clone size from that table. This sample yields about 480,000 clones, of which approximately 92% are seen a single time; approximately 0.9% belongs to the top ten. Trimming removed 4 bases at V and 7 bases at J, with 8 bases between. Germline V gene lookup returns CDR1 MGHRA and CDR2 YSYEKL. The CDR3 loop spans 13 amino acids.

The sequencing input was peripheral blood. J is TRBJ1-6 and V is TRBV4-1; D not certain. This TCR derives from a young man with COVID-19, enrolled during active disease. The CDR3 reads CASSLAANSPLHF. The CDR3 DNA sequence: TGCGCCAGCAGCCTAGCGGCGAATTCACCCCTCCACTTT.